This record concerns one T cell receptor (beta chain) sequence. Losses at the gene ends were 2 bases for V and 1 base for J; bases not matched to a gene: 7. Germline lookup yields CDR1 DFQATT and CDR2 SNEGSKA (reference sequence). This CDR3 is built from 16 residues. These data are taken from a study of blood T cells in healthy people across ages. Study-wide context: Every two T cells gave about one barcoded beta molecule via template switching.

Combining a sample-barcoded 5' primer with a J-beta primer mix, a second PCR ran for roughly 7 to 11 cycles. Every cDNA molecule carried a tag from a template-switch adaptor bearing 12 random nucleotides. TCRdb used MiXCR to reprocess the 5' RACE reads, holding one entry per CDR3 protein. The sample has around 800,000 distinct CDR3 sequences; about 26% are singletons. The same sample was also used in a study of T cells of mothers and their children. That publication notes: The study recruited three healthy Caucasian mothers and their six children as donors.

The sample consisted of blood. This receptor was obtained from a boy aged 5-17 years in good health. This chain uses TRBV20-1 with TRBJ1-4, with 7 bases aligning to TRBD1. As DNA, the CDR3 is TGCAGTGCTAGATCCACAGGGGAGGGAACTAATGAAAAACTGTTTTTT. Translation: CSARSTGEGTNEKLFF.